This is a list of T cell receptor beta chains from one sample in a study of blood T cell repertoires in COVID-19. This table comes from immunoSEQ multiplex PCR, and its TCRdb copy is limited to in-frame clones, with some not included. The data show around 20,000 clones, 90% seen once. The sequencing sample was made of peripheral blood. These receptors originate from a man in his 70s with acute or convalescent COVID-19. Each CDR3 is given with its conserved first and last residue. D genes are given only for firm matches. Clone sizes are given selectively: once, few, many, or a class where the clone is expanded.

v_gene,abundance,d_gene,CDR3aa
TRBV11-2,.,.,CASSLWTDRPGEQYF
TRBV11-2,.,.,CASSSSASSGNTIYF
TRBV13,few,TRBD2,CASSLIGRYEQYF
TRBV3-1/TRBV3-2,.,.,CASSQTGTEAFF
TRBV5-4,.,TRBD1,CASSTTGTGLGEQYF
TRBV29-1,once,TRBD2,CSVTSGAKNIQYF
TRBV6-2/TRBV6-3,.,TRBD2,CASSDNGRFSSEQYF
TRBV29-1,.,TRBD1,CSVGPTGYRNEQFF
TRBV3-1/TRBV3-2,.,TRBD1,CASRNTGTANTEAFF
TRBV27,.,TRBD1,CASKVDRGWNTEAFF
TRBV2,.,.,CASSPLLSRGNEQFF
TRBV5-1,.,TRBD2,CASSAGTTTKETQYF
TRBV27,.,.,CASSAGGPPNEKLFF
TRBV6-2/TRBV6-3,.,.,CASSRPQSWSYEQYF
TRBV11-2,.,TRBD2,CASSLVGGGAPYNEQFF
TRBV6-5,.,TRBD1,CASRGRTGSNNEQFF
TRBV7-2,.,TRBD2,CASSTSGGPSEQYF
TRBV18,.,.,CASSPSQGSSGNTIYF
TRBV7-7,.,TRBD1,CASTETTGGGEQFF
TRBV5-1,.,.,CASSPTPGMVNSPLHF